This T cell receptor beta chain came from a study of Ad26.COV2.S vaccination and SARS-CoV-2 variants. The wider study: Among those in the COV1001 Ad26.COV2.S trial arm was the donor. Study results and limitations: Spike-specific TCR breadth in vaccine recipients exceeded that seen in placebo recipients. Considerable breadth of spike-specific CD8+ and CD4+ T cell responses has reportedly been documented following vaccination.

Treatment meaning: 15 to 20 received Ad26.COV2.S at low or high dose, single or two shots; 5 received placebo; per-sample allocation not given. Sampling occurred on day 63 after the first vaccine or placebo injection. In the case of this clone: Its antigen is unknown.

The repertoire was sequenced with immunoSEQ multiplex PCR; TCRdb's copy has only in-frame clones and lacks some. The profile covers some 480,000 clones, with roughly 87% appearing a single time and more than 10% taken by the ten largest. The CDR3 spans 12 residues. Germline CDR1 is MNHEY and CDR2 is SVGAGI. V was clipped by 8 bases and J by 7 bases, with 14 bases between them. V gene TRBV6-5 combines with J gene TRBJ1-1; TRBD1 is a possible D gene (5 bases). The sequence was obtained from a person aged 18-60 years who received the Ad26.COV2.S COVID-19 vaccine or a placebo. Sequences were derived from peripheral blood, sampled in a trial of Ad26.COV2.S vaccine versus placebo. The DNA for the CDR3 is TGTGCCAGCTGCAGGGTGTGGAGTGAAGCTTTCTTT. It encodes CASCRVWSEAFF.